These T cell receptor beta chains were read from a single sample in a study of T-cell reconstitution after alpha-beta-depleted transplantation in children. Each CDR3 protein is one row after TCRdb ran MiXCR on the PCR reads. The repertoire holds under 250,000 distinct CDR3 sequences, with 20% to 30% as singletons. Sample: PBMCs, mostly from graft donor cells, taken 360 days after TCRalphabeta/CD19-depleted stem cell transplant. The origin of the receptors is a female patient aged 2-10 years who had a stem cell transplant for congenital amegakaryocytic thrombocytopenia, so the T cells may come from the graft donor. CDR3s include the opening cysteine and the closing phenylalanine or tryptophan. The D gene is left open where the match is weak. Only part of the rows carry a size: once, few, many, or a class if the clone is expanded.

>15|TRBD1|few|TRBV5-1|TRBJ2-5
TGCGCCAGCAGCTTGTACAGGGGTGGTTTGGAGACCCAGTACTTC
CASSLYRGGLETQYF
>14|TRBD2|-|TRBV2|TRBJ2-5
TGTGCCAGCAGTGGGACTAGCGGGGAAGAGACCCAGTACTTC
CASSGTSGEETQYF
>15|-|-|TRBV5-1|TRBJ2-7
TGCGCCAGCAGCCCCGGGACGGAGATCTGCTACGAGCAGTACTTC
CASSPGTEICYEQYF
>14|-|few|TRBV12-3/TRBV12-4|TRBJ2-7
TGTGCCAGCAGTTTAGGCCCCTTGGCGTACGAGCAGTACTTC
CASSLGPLAYEQYF
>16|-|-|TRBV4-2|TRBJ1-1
TGTGCCAGCAGCCAAGATGGTTCCAGGGCAGACACTGAAGCTTTCTTT
CASSQDGSRADTEAFF
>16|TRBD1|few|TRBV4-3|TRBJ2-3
TGCGCCAGCAGCCATCCCGACAGGGGGCCAACAGATACGCAGTATTTT
CASSHPDRGPTDTQYF
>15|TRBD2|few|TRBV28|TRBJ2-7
TGTGCCAGCAACGAACTAGCGGGAGATCTCTACGAGCAGTACTTC
CASNELAGDLYEQYF
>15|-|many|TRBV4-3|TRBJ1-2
TGCGCCAGCAGCCAAGACCCGGGACGGAACTATGGCTACACCTTC
CASSQDPGRNYGYTF
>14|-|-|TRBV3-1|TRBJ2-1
TGTGCCAGCAGCCTTGGTCCAGGGCCTGGTGAGCAGTTCTTC
CASSLGPGPGEQFF
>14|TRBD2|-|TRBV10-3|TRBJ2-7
TGTGTCATCAGTGAGTCACCAGCGGGATACGAGCAGTACTTC
CVISESPAGYEQYF
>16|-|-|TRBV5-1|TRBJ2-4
TGCGCCAGCAGCTTGTGGGTCCGTCTAGCCAAAAACATTCAGTACTTC
CASSLWVRLAKNIQYF
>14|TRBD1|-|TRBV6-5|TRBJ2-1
TGTGCCAGCAGTTACTTGACAGGGAACAATGAGCAGTTCTTC
CASSYLTGNNEQFF
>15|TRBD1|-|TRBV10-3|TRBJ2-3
TGTGCCATCGCCGTGGGACAGGGAAGCACAGATACGCAGTATTTT
CAIAVGQGSTDTQYF
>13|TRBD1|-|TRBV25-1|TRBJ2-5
TGTGCCAGCAGTACAGGGGTGGGAGAGACCCAGTACTTC
CASSTGVGETQYF
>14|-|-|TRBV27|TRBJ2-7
TGTGCCAGCAGTTTAGCAGGGACCCATTACGAGCAGTACTTC
CASSLAGTHYEQYF
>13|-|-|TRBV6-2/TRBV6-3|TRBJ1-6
TGTGCCAGCAGTTATGGGTTCATTTCACCCCTCCACTTT
CASSYGFISPLHF
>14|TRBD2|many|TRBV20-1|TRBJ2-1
TGCAGTGCTAGAGATTCGGGGGGGTACAATGAGCAGTTCTTC
CSARDSGGYNEQFF
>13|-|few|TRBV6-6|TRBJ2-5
TGTGCCAGCAGTTACGCGGTGGGGGGGACCCAGTACTTC
CASSYAVGGTQYF
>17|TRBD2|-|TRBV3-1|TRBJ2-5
TGTGCCAGCAGCCAAGATGCCCCACTAGCGGGGGGGGAGACCCAGTACTTC
CASSQDAPLAGGETQYF
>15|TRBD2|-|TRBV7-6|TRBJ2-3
TGTGCCAGCAGCACCCCCAGCGGGGGGATTGATACGCAGTATTTT
CASSTPSGGIDTQYF
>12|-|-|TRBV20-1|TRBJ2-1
TGCAGTGCCGGTCGGGTTAACAATGAGCAGTTCTTC
CSAGRVNNEQFF
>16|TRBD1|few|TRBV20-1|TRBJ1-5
TGCAGTGCTGACGGGACAGGGAAATGGAGCAATCAGCCCCAGCATTTT
CSADGTGKWSNQPQHF
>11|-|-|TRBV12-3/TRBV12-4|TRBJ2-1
TGTGCCAGCAGCCCTGGAGCTGAGCAGTTCTTC
CASSPGAEQFF
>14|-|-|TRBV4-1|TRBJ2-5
TGCGCCAGCAGCGGTCGACAGGAGACGGAGACCCAGTACTTC
CASSGRQETETQYF
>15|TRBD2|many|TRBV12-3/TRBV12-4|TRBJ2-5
TGTGCCAGCAGTTTGGGGCTAGCGGGCCAAGAGACCCAGTACTTC
CASSLGLAGQETQYF
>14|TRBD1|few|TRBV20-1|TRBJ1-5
TGCAGTGCTAGAGGCGGACAGGGCAATCAGCCCCAGCATTTT
CSARGGQGNQPQHF
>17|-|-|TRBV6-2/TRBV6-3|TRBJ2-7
TGTGCCAGCAGTTACATCCCGGGACATTACTCTTCCTACGAGCAGTACTTC
CASSYIPGHYSSYEQYF
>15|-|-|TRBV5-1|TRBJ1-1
TGCGCCAGCAGCTTGGTGGCGGGGGTCAGAACTGAAGCTTTCTTT
CASSLVAGVRTEAFF
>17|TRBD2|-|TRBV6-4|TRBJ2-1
TGTGCCAGCAGTGTATGTTCACGGACTAGCGGGAAAAATGAGCAGTTCTTC
CASSVCSRTSGKNEQFF
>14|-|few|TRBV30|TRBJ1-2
TGTGCCTGGAGCGAGGGGACCTCTAACTATGGCTACACCTTC
CAWSEGTSNYGYTF
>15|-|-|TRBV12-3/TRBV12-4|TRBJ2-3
TGTGCCAGCAGTTTTACAGGTTTTGAGGGAGATACGCAGTATTTT
CASSFTGFEGDTQYF
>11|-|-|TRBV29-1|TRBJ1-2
TGCAGCGTTGGTGATCGGACTCCGAGTAACTTC
CSVGDRTPSNF
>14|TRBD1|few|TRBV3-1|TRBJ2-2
TGTGCCAGCAGCCGGACAGGGGGAACCGGGGAGCTGTTTTTT
CASSRTGGTGELFF
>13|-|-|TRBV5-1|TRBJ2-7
TGCGCCAGCAGCTTGGAGAACAGCCACGAGCAGTACTTC
CASSLENSHEQYF
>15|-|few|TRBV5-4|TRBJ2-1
TGTGCCAGCAGCGCCCGGGACGTCCTGCTGGGTGAGCAGTTCTTC
CASSARDVLLGEQFF
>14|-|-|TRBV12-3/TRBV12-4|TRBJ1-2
TGTGCCAGCAGTTTTGCAGGTTATTCCACTAGCTACACCTTC
CASSFAGYSTSYTF
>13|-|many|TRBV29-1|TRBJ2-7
TGCAGCGTTGAAATAGGGGTAAGAAGTGAGCAGTACTTC
CSVEIGVRSEQYF
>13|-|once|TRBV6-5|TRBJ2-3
TGTGCCAGCAGTTACTCGGTAGGAGATACGCAGTATTTT
CASSYSVGDTQYF
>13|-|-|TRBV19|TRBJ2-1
TGTGCCAGTAGTGTGCGACTGGGACTTGAGCAGTTCTTC
CASSVRLGLEQFF
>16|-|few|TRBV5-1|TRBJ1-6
TGCGCCAGCAGCTTGGGGAAAGTGGACTATAATTCACCCCTCCACTTT
CASSLGKVDYNSPLHF
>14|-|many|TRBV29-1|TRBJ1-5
TGCAGCGTCGCTACAGGAGCTAGCAATCAGCCCCAGCATTTT
CSVATGASNQPQHF
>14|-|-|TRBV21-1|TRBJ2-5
TGTGCCAGCAGCAAAGGCGAACTCCAAGAGACCCAGTACTTC
CASSKGELQETQYF
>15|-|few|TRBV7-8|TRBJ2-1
TGTGCCAGCAGCTTATTACTTCGCAGAAGCAATGAGCAGTTCTTC
CASSLLLRRSNEQFF
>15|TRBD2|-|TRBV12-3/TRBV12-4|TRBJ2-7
TGTGCCAGCAGTTCCATCCTCCAGCGGGGGAACGAGCAGTACTTC
CASSSILQRGNEQYF
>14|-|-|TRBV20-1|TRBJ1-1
TGCAGTGCTACCGAGCCTCAAAAGAACACTGAAGCTTTCTTT
CSATEPQKNTEAFF
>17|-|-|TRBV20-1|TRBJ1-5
TGCAGTGCTAGCAGGCAGACCATGCTGTTTAGCAATCAGCCCCAGCATTTT
CSASRQTMLFSNQPQHF
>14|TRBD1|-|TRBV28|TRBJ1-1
TGTGCCAGCAGTCCCTGGACAGGGGGCACTGAAGCTTTCTTT
CASSPWTGGTEAFF
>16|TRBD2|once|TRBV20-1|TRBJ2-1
TGCAGTGCTAGAATCCCGGGAGCGGGGACCTACAATGAGCAGTTCTTC
CSARIPGAGTYNEQFF
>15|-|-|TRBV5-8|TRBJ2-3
TGTGCCAGCACAGATCTGTGGGGGTACACAGATACGCAGTATTTT
CASTDLWGYTDTQYF